This T cell receptor beta chain emerged from a study of blood T cell repertoires in COVID-19. Profiled with immunoSEQ multiplex PCR; TCRdb holds only in-frame clones, not every one. The profile shows some 320,000 clones, around 87% of them singletons. Trimming left V 5 bases short and J 1 base short, with 11 bases between. CDR3 size: 14 residues. Germline V gene sequence: CDR1 KGHSH, CDR2 LQKENI. The gene calls are TRBV18 and TRBJ1-1; tentatively, D is TRBD1 (6 bases). The sequencing input was peripheral blood. The TCR sequence derives from a woman aged 45-65 years who had recovered from COVID-19. In DNA, the CDR3 is TGTGCCAGCTCAGTGGGACAAACGAACACTGAAGCTTTCTTT. It yields the protein CASSVGQTNTEAFF.